This T cell receptor (beta chain) was sequenced for a study of blood T cell repertoires in COVID-19. At the level of the study: The United States, Italy and Spain were the sources of the acute and convalescent COVID-19 samples. From T cells, B-cell-depleted T cells, or PBMCs came the material, which was cDNA or gDNA.

In the authors' workflow: Quantification of nucleated cells was approximated via reference gene primer amplification. Sequencing was performed with immunoSEQ multiplex PCR; in TCRdb, only in-frame clones are kept and a portion is missing. V, J and clone size are taken as reported in that table, and D and trimming were inferred from the DNA itself. The table lists about 280,000 clones, around nine tenths of them singletons, with roughly 14% in the top ten. Germline-derived CDR1 and CDR2 are LGHDT and YNNKEL (reference sequence). V lost 4 bases to trimming and J lost 4 bases, with 17 bases between them. CDR3 length: 15 residues. Seattle participants joined during active infection and were tracked over time.

This clonotype originated in a woman in her 70s with COVID-19, enrolled during active disease. Sequencing was performed on peripheral blood. The chain couples TRBV3-1 (or the pseudogene TRBV3-2) to TRBJ2-7; a possible D gene is TRBD2 (5 bases). The chain's CDR3 is CASSPRLLPGYEQYF. The CDR3 nucleotides are TGTGCCAGCAGCCCTCGACTCCTGCCGGGGTACGAGCAGTACTTC.